This TCR beta chain comes out of a study of blood T cells in healthy people across ages. Study-wide background: There was about one barcoded beta molecule captured by template switching per two T cells. General study points: Percentage of naive T cells showed a strong correlation with TCR beta diversity. The unsorted PBMCs prevented any conclusive comparison of naive versus antigen-experienced cells.

Notes on this clonotype: Its matching antigen is unknown.

CDR1 is DFQATT and CDR2 is SNEGSKA in the germline V gene (reference sequence). Trimming shortened V by 1 base and J by 8 bases, and 17 bases separated the two germline ends. The CDR3 has 14 amino acids. Combining a sample-barcoded 5' primer with a J-beta primer mix, a second PCR ran for roughly 7 to 12 cycles. In TCRdb, the 5' RACE reads were re-called with MiXCR into one record per CDR3 protein. This sample has roughly 1.5 million distinct CDR3 sequences, with approximately 39% found just once. The sample was blood. This receptor was taken from a woman aged 18-29 years in good health. The rearrangement links TRBV20-1 to TRBJ1-2; TRBD1 is a possible D gene (5 bases). Here the CDR3 DNA reads TGCAGTGCTAGAGGTGACAGAAGCGTCTGGGGCTACACCTTC. Translating it yields CSARGDRSVWGYTF.